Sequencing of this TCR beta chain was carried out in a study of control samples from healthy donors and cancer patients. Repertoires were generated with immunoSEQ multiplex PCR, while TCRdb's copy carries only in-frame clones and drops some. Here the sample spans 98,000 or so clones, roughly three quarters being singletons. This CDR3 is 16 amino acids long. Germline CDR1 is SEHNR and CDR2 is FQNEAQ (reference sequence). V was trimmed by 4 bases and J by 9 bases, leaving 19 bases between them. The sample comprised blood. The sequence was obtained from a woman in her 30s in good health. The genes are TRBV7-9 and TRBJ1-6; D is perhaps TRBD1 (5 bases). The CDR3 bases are TGTGCCAGCAGCTCGTCCCCGGACATATTTGGTTCACCCCTCCACTTT. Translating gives CASSSSPDIFGSPLHF.